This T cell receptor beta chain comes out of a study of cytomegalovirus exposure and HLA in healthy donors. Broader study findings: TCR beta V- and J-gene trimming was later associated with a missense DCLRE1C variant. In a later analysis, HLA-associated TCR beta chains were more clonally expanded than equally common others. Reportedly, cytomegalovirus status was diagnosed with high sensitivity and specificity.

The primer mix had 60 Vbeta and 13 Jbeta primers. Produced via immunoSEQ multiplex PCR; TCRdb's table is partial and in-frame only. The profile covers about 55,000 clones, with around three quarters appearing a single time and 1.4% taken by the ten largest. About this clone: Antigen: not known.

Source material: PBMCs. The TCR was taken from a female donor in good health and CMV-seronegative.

The CDR3 sequence: CASSPGQASGYTDTQYF. Written as DNA, the CDR3 is TGCGCCAGCAGCCCTGGACAGGCGAGTGGGTACACAGATACGCAGTATTTT. The chain carries TRBV4-3 and TRBJ2-3; 7 nucleotides agree with TRBD1. Germline V lookup: CDR1 LGHNA, CDR2 YSLEER. The length of the CDR3 is 17 residues. V shed 4 bases and J 2 bases; nucleotides not matched to a gene: 12.